The 13 T cell receptor beta chains below were found in one sample sequenced in a study of T cell repertoires in cytomegalovirus infection. TCRdb re-called the reads through MiXCR, storing one row per CDR3 protein. Of approximately 500,000 distinct CDR3 sequences listed, 15% to 20% are singletons. What was sequenced was CD8+ T cells from PBMCs. These receptors were taken from a human donor in good health (CMV status not recorded). Some clones in this sample may be carry-over from other donors' samples.

CDR3 protein: CASSLEVGAEAFF. The CDR3 DNA reads TGTGCCAGCAGCTTAGAAGTCGGCGCTGAAGCTTTCTTT. This chain connects TRBV7-3 to TRBJ1-1; D unclear. This CDR3 is built from 13 residues. Germline-derived CDR1 and CDR2 are SGHTA and FQGTGA. With 2 bases removed from V and 6 bases from J, the gap between germline ends came to 10 bases.

This clonotype was counted ten times or more. The rearrangement links TRBV25-1 to TRBJ2-1; 8 nucleotides align to TRBD1. CDR1 and CDR2 from the germline V gene are MGHDK and SYGVNS. V was clipped by 3 bases and J by 9 bases; unmatched bases: 7. The CDR3 totals 14 residues. The CDR3 reads CASSEPGGMREQFF. CDR3 nucleotides: TGTGCCAGCAGTGAGCCAGGGGGCATGCGTGAGCAGTTCTTC.

Comments on this clonotype: This sequence may be a read error, since a much larger clone differs from it by one base. As the CDR3 is not closed by the conserved phenylalanine or tryptophan, this likely results from a read error. CDR3 region: CASSLAPSGSDEQFL. CDR3 DNA sequence: TGTGCCAGCAGCTTGGCGCCTAGCGGGAGTGATGAGCAGTTCTTA. The chain couples TRBV5-4 to TRBJ2-1; 10 bases match TRBD2. Trimming took 0 bases from V and 8 from J; bases not matched to a gene: 5. The length of the CDR3 is 15 residues. Germline CDR1 and CDR2: SGHNT and YYREEE (reference sequence).

This clonotype was recorded at least ten times. The chain uses TRBV7-8 and TRBJ1-4; TRBD1 matches 7 bases. The CDR3 has 16 residues. V gave up 5 bases and J gave up 3 bases; unmatched junction bases: 9. The germline CDR1 and CDR2 sequences are SGHVS and FQNEAQ. The CDR3 sequence is CASSTRKGAANEKLFF. The CDR3 DNA is TGTGCCAGCAGCACAAGGAAGGGGGCGGCTAATGAAAAACTGTTTTTT. The full variable domain, its missing parts supplied by reference TRBV7-8 and TRBJ1-4, is GAGVSQSPRYKVAKRGQDVALRCDPISGHVSLFWYQQALGQGPEFLTYFQNEAQLDKSGLPSDRFFAERPEGSVSTLKIQRTQQEDSAVYLCASSTRKGAANEKLFFGSGTQLSVL.

This clonotype has only one observation. The chain combines TRBV27 with TRBJ1-2; a possible D gene is TRBD1 (6 bases). V was trimmed by 5 bases and J by 6 bases, leaving 13 bases between them. CDR1 and CDR2 from the germline V gene are MNHEY and SMNVEV (reference sequence). CDR3 length: 13 residues. This chain's CDR3 is CASSHGQNHGYTF. The CDR3 DNA is TGTGCCAGCAGTCACGGACAGAACCATGGCTACACCTTC.

In regard to this clonotype: This may be a read error, as it is one base from a much larger clone. CDR3 DNA: TGTGCCAGCAGTGAAGGGGTGACAGGGGCCCTGGACTATGGCTACACCTTC. It codes for CASSEGVTGALDYGYTF. The gene calls are TRBV6-1 and TRBJ1-2; 8 nucleotides match TRBD1. This CDR3 spans 17 amino acids. Unmatched junction bases numbered 10, after V lost 1 base and J lost 3 bases. CDR1 MNHNS and CDR2 SASEGT come from the germline V gene.

This clonotype has a handful of counts. The chain carries TRBV30 and TRBJ2-1, with 10 bases lining up with TRBD2. The CDR3 consists of 15 residues. In germline, CDR1 is GTSNPN, CDR2 SVGIG (reference sequence). Losses at the gene ends were 7 bases for V and 8 bases for J; bases not matched to a gene: 14. CDR3 region: CAFNAAGGPIDEQFF. CDR3 DNA: TGTGCCTTCAATGCAGCGGGAGGGCCGATTGATGAGCAGTTCTTC. Looking up the rest from reference TRBV30 and TRBJ2-1 gives the full variable domain: SQTIHQWPATLVQPVGSPLSLECTVEGTSNPNLYWYRQAAGRGLQLLFYSVGIGQISSEVPQNLSASRPQDRQFILSSKKLLLSDSGFYLCAFNAAGGPIDEQFFGPGTRLTVL.

This chain connects TRBV5-1 to TRBJ2-4; 9 bases match TRBD2. V lost 5 bases to trimming and J lost 1 base; unmatched junction nucleotides: 7. CDR3 length: 16 residues. Germline values: CDR1 SGHRS, CDR2 YFSETQ. The CDR3 spells CASSWTSELAKNIQYF. The CDR3 nucleotides read TGCGCCAGCAGTTGGACTAGCGAGCTCGCCAAAAACATTCAGTACTTC.

This clonotype appeared many times. V gene TRBV12-3 or TRBV12-4 combines with J gene TRBJ2-3, with TRBD1 identical over 10 bases. CDR3 size: 15 residues. With V trimmed by 7 bases and J by 4 bases, 8 bases remained unmatched. The CDR3 DNA follows: TGTGCCAGCAACCCGACAGGGGGCTTGCCAGATACGCAGTATTTT. The encoded protein is CASNPTGGLPDTQYF.

The chain combines TRBV4-1 with TRBJ2-3, with 7 bases lining up with TRBD1. J was trimmed by 5 bases and V by 4 bases; bases with no gene match: 6. The CDR3 contains 14 residues. The germline V gene has CDR1 MGHRA and CDR2 YSYEKL. The CDR3 spells CASSRARGRDTQYF. CDR3 DNA: TGCGCCAGCAGCCGAGCAAGGGGGCGAGATACGCAGTATTTT.

This clonotype was recorded many times. The chain links TRBV7-9 to TRBJ2-1; 9 nucleotides align to TRBD1. Germline V gives CDR1 SEHNR, CDR2 FQNEAQ (reference sequence). The CDR3 extends over 15 amino acids. With V trimmed by 6 bases and J by 12 bases, 15 bases remained unmatched. The CDR3 bases are TGTGCCAGCAGTCCGCCGGACAGGGGAGAAGAGGGGCAGTTCTTC. This encodes CASSPPDRGEEGQFF.

This clonotype was observed a few times. The chain joins TRBV2 to TRBJ2-5; the D gene could be TRBD1 or TRBD2 (5 bases each). Trimming removed 2 bases from V and 2 bases from J, with 12 bases in between. Germline V CDR1 and CDR2: SNHLY, FYNNEI. The CDR3 consists of 15 residues. CDR3 in amino acids: CASSEWGIIQETQYF. Here the CDR3 DNA reads TGTGCCAGCAGTGAATGGGGGATCATTCAAGAGACCCAGTACTTC.

Ten or more counts support this clonotype. The chain recombines TRBV6-6 with TRBJ1-6; tentative D call: TRBD1 (5 bases). CDR1 and CDR2 (germline): MNHNY, SVGAGI (reference sequence). The CDR3 runs 15 residues. With 7 bases removed from V and 6 bases from J, the gap between germline ends came to 16 bases. CDR3 sequence: CASISRDWTNSPLHF. The CDR3 DNA follows: TGTGCCAGCATTTCTAGGGACTGGACTAATTCACCCCTCCACTTT.